This TCR beta chain originates from a study of cytomegalovirus exposure and HLA in healthy donors. Germline CDR1 SGHAT, CDR2 FQNNGV. V lost 3 bases to trimming and J lost 8 bases; unmatched junction nucleotides: 10. The CDR3 totals 15 residues. General observations from the study: A later analysis showed TCR association rates differing by HLA locus, peaking at DRB1 and lowest at HLA-C. The study recorded some 160 TCR beta chains that were cytomegalovirus-associated. Immune exposure data for these donors was limited to CMV serostatus. Excluded were some V segments that proved indistinguishable, including TRBV6-2 and TRBV6-3.

PCR primers comprised 60 Vbeta and 13 Jbeta primers. Sequencing was performed with immunoSEQ multiplex PCR; in TCRdb, only in-frame clones are kept and a portion is missing. Among fewer than 250,000 clones, less than 80% were seen once, and the ten largest hold around 0.2%. With regard to this clone: Its antigen is not known.

This chain joins TRBV11-2 and TRBJ2-3, with TRBD2 identical over 8 bases. The receptor's source is a girl under 10 years old in good health and CMV-seronegative. The sequenced sample consisted of PBMCs. CDR3 residues: CASSFTSAGDPTQYF. Here the CDR3 DNA reads TGTGCCAGCAGCTTCACCTCAGCGGGGGACCCTACGCAGTATTTT.